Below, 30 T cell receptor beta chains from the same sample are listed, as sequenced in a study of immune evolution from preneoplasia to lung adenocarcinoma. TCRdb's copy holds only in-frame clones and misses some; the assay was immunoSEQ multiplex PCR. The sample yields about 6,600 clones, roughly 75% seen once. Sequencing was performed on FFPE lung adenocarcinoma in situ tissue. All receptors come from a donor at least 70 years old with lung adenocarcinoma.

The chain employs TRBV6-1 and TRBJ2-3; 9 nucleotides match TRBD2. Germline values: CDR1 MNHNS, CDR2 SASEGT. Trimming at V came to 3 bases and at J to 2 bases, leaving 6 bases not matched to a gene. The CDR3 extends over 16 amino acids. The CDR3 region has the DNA TGTGCCAGCAGTGAGTGGCTAGCGGGGTACACAGATACGCAGTATTTT. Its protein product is CASSEWLAGYTDTQYF.

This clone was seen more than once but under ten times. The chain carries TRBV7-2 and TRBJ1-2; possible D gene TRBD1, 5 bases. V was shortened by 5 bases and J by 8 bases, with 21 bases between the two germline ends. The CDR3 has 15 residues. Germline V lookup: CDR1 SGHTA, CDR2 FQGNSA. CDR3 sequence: CASSIAGTPAKGYTF. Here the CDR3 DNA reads TGTGCCAGCAGCATCGCCGGGACCCCTGCTAAAGGCTACACCTTC.

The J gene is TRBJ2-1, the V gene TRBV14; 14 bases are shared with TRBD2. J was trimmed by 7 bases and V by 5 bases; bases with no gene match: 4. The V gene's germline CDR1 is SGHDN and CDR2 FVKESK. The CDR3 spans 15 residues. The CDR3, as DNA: TGTGCCAGCAGCTTTCGACTAGCGGGGGGGAATGAGCAGTTCTTC. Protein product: CASSFRLAGGNEQFF.

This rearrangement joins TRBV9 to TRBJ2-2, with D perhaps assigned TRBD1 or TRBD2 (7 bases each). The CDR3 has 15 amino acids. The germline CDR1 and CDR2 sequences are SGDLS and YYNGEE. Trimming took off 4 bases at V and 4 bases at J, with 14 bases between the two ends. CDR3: CASSPQGGPTGELFF. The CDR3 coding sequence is TGTGCCAGCAGCCCCCAGGGGGGGCCCACCGGGGAGCTGTTTTTT.

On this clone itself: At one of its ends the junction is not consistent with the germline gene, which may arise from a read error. CDR3 coding DNA: TGCGCCAGCAACTTGGAACCGGGGCCCTACGAGCAGTACTTC. Translated: CASNLEPGPYEQYF. The chain employs TRBV5-1 and TRBJ2-7; TRBD1 or TRBD2 may be the D gene (5 bases each). This CDR3 region has 14 residues. Germline V gives CDR1 SGHRS, CDR2 YFSETQ.

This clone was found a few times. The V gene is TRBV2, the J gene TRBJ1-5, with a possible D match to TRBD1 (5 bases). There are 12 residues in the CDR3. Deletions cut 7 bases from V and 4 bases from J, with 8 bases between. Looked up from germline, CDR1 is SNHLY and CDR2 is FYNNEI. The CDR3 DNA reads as TGTGCCAGCAACCGGGGGAATCAGCCCCAGCATTTT. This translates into CASNRGNQPQHF.

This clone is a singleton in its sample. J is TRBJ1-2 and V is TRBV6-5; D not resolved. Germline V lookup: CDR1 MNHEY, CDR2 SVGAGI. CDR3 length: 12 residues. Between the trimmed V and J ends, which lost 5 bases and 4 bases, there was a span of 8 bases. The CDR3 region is CASSGPLYGYTF. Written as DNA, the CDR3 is TGTGCCAGCAGTGGGCCCCTCTATGGCTACACCTTC.

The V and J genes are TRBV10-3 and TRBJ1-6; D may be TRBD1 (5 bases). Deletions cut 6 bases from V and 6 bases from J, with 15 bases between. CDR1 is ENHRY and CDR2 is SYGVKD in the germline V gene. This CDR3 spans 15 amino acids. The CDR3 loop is CAISTGTALNSPLHF. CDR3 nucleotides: TGTGCCATCAGCACCGGGACGGCGCTTAATTCACCCCTCCACTTT.

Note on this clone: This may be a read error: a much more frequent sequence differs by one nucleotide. In nucleotides, the CDR3 is TGTGCCTGGAATGGGGGGGAGAGAAACACCATATATTTT. Translating gives CAWNGGERNTIYF. The V gene is TRBV30, the J gene TRBJ1-3; possible D gene TRBD1, 5 bases. This CDR3 spans 13 amino acids. CDR1 is GTSNPN and CDR2 is SVGIG in the germline V gene (reference sequence). V lost 4 bases and J lost 5, with 12 bases in between.

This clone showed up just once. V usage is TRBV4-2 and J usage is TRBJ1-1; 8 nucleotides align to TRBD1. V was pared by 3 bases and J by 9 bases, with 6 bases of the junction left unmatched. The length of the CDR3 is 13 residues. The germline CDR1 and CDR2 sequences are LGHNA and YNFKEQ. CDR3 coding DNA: TGTGCCAGCAGCCAGAGACAGGGGATACAAGCTTTCTTT. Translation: CASSQRQGIQAFF.

The CDR3 spells CASSVAGQRGYNEQFF. The CDR3 region has the DNA TGTGCCAGCAGCGTAGCCGGGCAGAGGGGGTACAATGAGCAGTTCTTC. The V call is TRBV9, the J call TRBJ2-1, with a weak D call TRBD1 (6 bases). Trimming stripped 0 bases from V and 4 bases from J, with 14 bases between. CDR1 SGDLS and CDR2 YYNGEE come from the germline V gene. This CDR3 has 16 residues.

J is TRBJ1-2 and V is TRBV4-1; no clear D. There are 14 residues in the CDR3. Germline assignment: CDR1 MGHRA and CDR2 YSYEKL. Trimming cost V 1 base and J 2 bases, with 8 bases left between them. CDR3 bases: TGCGCCAGCAGCCAAGGAGGGTCCAACTATGGCTACACCTTC. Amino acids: CASSQGGSNYGYTF.

The CDR3 sequence is CASSPGLDDEQYF. Written as DNA, the CDR3 is TGTGCCAGCTCACCAGGGCTAGACGACGAGCAGTACTTC. The chain combines TRBV18 with TRBJ2-7, with no clear D. CDR3 length: 13 residues. The V end lost 2 bases, the J end lost 5 bases, and 10 bases lay between the germline ends. From germline, CDR1 is KGHSH and CDR2 LQKENI.

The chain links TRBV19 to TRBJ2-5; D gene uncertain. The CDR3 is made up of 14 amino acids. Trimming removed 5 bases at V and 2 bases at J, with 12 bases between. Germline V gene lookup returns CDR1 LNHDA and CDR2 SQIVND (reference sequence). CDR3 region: CASSLRLRQETQYF. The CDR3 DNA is TGTGCCAGTAGTCTTCGACTCAGACAAGAGACCCAGTACTTC.

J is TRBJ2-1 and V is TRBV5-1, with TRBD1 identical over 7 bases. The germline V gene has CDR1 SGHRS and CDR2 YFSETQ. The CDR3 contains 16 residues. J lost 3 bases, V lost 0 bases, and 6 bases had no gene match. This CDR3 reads CASSLGSGTDYNEQFF. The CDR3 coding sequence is TGCGCCAGCAGCTTGGGGTCCGGGACAGACTACAATGAGCAGTTCTTC.

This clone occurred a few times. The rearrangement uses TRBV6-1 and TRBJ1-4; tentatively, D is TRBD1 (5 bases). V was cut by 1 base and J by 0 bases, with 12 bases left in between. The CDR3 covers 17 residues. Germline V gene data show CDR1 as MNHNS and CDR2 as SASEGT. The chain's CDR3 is CASSEGWGSTTNEKLFF. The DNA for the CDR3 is TGTGCCAGCAGTGAAGGGTGGGGGAGCACAACTAATGAAAAACTGTTTTTT.

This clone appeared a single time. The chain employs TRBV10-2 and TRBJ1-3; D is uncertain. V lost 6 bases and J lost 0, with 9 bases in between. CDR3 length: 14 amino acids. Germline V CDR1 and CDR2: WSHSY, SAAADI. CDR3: CASRADRSGNTIYF. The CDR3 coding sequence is TGCGCCAGCAGAGCGGACCGCTCTGGAAACACCATATATTTT.

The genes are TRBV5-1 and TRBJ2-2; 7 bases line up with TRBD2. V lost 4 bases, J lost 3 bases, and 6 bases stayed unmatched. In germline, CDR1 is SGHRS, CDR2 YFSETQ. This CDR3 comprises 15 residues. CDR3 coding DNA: TGCGCCAGCAGCCCGGGAGGAGGGGACACCGGGGAGCTGTTTTTT. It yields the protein CASSPGGGDTGELFF. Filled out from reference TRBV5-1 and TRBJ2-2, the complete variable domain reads KAGVTQTPRYLIKTRGQQVTLSCSPISGHRSVSWYQQTPGQGLQFLFEYFSETQRNKGNFPGRFSGRQFSNSRSEMNVSTLELGDSALYLCASSPGGGDTGELFFGEGSRLTVL.

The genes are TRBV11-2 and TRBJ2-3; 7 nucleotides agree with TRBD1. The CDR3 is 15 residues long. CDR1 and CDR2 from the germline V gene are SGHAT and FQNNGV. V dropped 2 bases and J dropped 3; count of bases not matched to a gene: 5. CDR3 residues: CASSLQNRGTDTQYF. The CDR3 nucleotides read TGTGCCAGCAGCTTACAGAACAGGGGAACAGATACGCAGTATTTT.

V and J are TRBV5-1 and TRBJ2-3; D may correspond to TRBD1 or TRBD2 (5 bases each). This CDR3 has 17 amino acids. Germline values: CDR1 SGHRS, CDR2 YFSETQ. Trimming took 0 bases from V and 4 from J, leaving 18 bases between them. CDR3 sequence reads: CASSLEERGQGADTQYF. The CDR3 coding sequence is TGCGCCAGCAGCTTGGAGGAGAGGGGCCAGGGAGCAGATACGCAGTATTTT.

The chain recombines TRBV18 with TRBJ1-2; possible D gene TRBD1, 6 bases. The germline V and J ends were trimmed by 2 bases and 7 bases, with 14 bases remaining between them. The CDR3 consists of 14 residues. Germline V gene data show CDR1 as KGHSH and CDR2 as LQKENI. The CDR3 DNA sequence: TGTGCCAGCTCACCAGAGGCAGGGGATTCTGGCTACACCTTC. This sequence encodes CASSPEAGDSGYTF.

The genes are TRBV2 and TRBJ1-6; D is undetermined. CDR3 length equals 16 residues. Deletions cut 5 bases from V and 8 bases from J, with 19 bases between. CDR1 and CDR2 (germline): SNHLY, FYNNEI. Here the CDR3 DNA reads TGTGCCAGCAGTCTCCCCTGGGCCCCTGGCGATTCACCCCTCCACTTT. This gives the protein CASSLPWAPGDSPLHF.

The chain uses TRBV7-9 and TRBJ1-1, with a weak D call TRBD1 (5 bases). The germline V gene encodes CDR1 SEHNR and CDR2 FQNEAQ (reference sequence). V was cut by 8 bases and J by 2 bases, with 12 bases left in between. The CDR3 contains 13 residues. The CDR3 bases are TGTGCCAGCGCCAGCCAGGGCAACACTGAAGCTTTCTTT. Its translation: CASASQGNTEAFF.

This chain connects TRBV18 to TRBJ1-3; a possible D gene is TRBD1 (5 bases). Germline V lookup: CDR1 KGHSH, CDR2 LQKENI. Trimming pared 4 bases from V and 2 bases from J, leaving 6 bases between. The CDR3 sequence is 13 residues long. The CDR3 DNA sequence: TGTGCCAGCTCACAGGGGACTGGAAACACCATATATTTT. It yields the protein CASSQGTGNTIYF.

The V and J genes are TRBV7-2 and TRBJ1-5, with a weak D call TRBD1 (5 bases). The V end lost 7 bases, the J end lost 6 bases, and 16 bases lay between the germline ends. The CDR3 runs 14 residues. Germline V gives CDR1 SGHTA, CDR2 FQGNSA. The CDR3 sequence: CASTLNRNFQPQHF. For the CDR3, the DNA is TGTGCCAGCACCCTAAACAGGAACTTTCAGCCCCAGCATTTT.

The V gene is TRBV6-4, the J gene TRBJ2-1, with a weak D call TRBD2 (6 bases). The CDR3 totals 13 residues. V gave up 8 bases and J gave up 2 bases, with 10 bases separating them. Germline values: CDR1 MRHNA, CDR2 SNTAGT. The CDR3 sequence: CASASDTYNEQFF. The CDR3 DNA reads TGTGCCAGCGCTAGCGATACCTACAATGAGCAGTTCTTC.

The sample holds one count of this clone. The CDR3 region has the DNA TGTGCCAGAAACCAGGGGGACGGGTATGGCTACACCTTC. Its translation is CARNQGDGYGYTF. The genes are TRBV2 and TRBJ1-2, with 7 bases aligning to TRBD1. V lost 9 bases and J lost 5; bases outside the gene matches: 9. The CDR3 runs 13 residues. Germline CDR1 reads SNHLY; CDR2 reads FYNNEI.

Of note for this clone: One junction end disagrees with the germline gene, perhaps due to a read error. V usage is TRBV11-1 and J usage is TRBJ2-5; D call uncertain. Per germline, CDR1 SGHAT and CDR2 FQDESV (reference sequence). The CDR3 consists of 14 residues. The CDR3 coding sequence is TGTGCCGGCAGCGCACAGACCCTGGGGGAGACCCAGTACTTC. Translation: CAGSAQTLGETQYF. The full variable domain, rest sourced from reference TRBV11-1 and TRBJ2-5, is EAEVAQSPRYKITEKSQAVAFWCDPISGHATLYWYRQILGQGPELLVQFQDESVVDDSQLPKDRFSAERLKGVDSTLKIQPAELGDSAMYLCAGSAQTLGETQYFGPGTRLLVL.

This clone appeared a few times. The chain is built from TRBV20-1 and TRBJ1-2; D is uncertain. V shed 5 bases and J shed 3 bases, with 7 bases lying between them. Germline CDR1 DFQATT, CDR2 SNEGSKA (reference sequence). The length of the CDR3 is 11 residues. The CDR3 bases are TGCAGTGCTTTAGAAGACTATGGCTACACCTTC. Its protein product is CSALEDYGYTF.

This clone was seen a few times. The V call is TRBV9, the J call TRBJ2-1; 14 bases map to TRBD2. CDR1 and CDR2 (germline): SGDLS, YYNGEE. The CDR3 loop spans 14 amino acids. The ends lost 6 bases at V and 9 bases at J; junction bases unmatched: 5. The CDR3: CASTGLAGGGEQFF. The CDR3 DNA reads TGTGCCAGCACCGGACTAGCGGGGGGTGGTGAGCAGTTCTTC. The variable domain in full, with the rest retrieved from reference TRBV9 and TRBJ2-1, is DSGVTQTPKHLITATGQRVTLRCSPRSGDLSVYWYQQSLDQGLQFLIQYYNGEERAKGNILERFSAQQFPDLHSELNLSSLELGDSALYFCASTGLAGGGEQFFGPGTRLTVL.